A single sample gave rise to the 9 T cell receptor beta chains below, sequenced in a study of blood T cell repertoires in COVID-19. Sequencing used immunoSEQ multiplex PCR; TCRdb keeps in-frame clones, though not all of them. The table lists 100,000 to 150,000 clones, approximately 88% of them singletons. Source material: peripheral blood. The receptors stem from a woman at least 80 years old with acute or convalescent COVID-19.

The CDR3 is CAISGYSGQPQHF. DNA for the CDR3: TGTGCCATCAGTGGATACAGCGGTCAGCCCCAGCATTTT. This chain connects TRBV10-3 to TRBJ1-5; no firm D call. Trimming pared 4 bases from V and 6 bases from J, leaving 10 bases between. The CDR3 covers 13 residues. CDR1 and CDR2 (germline): ENHRY, SYGVKD.

This sequence joins TRBV7-2 and TRBJ1-1, with 7 nucleotides matching TRBD1. The ends lost 4 bases at V and 1 base at J; junction bases unmatched: 6. The CDR3 spans 15 residues. Germline CDR1 is SGHTA and CDR2 is FQGNSA. The CDR3 nucleotides read TGTGCCAGCAGCTCACAGGGGTGGGGGAACACTGAAGCTTTCTTT. This gives the protein CASSSQGWGNTEAFF. The full variable domain, completed using reference TRBV7-2 and TRBJ1-1, is GAGVSQSPSNKVTEKGKDVELRCDPISGHTALYWYRQSLGQGLEFLIYFQGNSAPDKSGLPSDRFSAERTGGSVSTLTIQRTQQEDSAVYLCASSSQGWGNTEAFFGQGTRLTVV.

The chain is built from TRBV6-2 or TRBV6-3 and TRBJ1-3, with 7 bases lining up with TRBD1. The CDR3 spans 13 residues. Germline lookup yields CDR1 MNHEY and CDR2 SVGEGT. V lost 6 bases, J lost 6 bases, and 5 bases stayed unmatched. The CDR3 nucleotides read TGTGCCAGCAGCCGGACAGGAGAAAACACCATATATTTT. It yields the protein CASSRTGENTIYF.

This clone showed up just once. V and J are TRBV19 and TRBJ2-7, with a tentative D call TRBD1 (6 bases). Germline CDR1 reads LNHDA; CDR2 reads SQIVND (reference sequence). CDR3 length: 13 amino acids. Trimming stripped 3 bases from V and 4 bases from J, with 10 bases between. In DNA form, the CDR3 reads TGTGCCAGTAGTATGATGACAGGATACGAGCAGTACTTC. The encoded protein is CASSMMTGYEQYF.

This chain joins TRBV7-2 and TRBJ1-4, with unresolved D. CDR1 is SGHTA and CDR2 is FQGNSA in the germline V gene. This CDR3 spans 15 amino acids. V was cut by 0 bases and J by 8 bases, with 13 bases left in between. CDR3 region: CASSLALRGREKLFF. CDR3 sequence (DNA): TGTGCCAGCAGCTTAGCTCTAAGAGGAAGGGAAAAACTGTTTTTT.

The rearrangement uses TRBV3-1 (or the pseudogene TRBV3-2) and TRBJ1-1, with D possibly TRBD1 on 6 matching bases. Germline assignment: CDR1 LGHDT and CDR2 YNNKEL (reference sequence). V lost 3 bases and J lost 11, with 16 bases in between. The CDR3 spans 13 residues. The CDR3 spells CASSQALQGGAFF. CDR3 in DNA: TGTGCCAGCAGCCAGGCGTTACAGGGTGGGGCTTTCTTT.

The chain uses TRBV5-1 and TRBJ1-1, with a weak D call TRBD1 (6 bases). The CDR3 loop spans 15 amino acids. Trimming removed 2 bases at V and 1 base at J, with 12 bases between. Germline assignment: CDR1 SGHRS and CDR2 YFSETQ. CDR3 in DNA: TGCGCCAGCAGCTTTGACACAGGGCAGAACACTGAAGCTTTCTTT. Protein: CASSFDTGQNTEAFF.

The chain recombines TRBV18 with TRBJ1-5; no clear D. The germline V gene encodes CDR1 KGHSH and CDR2 LQKENI. V lost 2 bases, J lost 7 bases, and 9 bases lay in between. The CDR3 has 13 residues. Here the CDR3 DNA reads TGTGCCAGCTCACCAGAACAGTCCCAGCCCCAGCATTTT. Translation gives CASSPEQSQPQHF. Looking up the rest from reference TRBV18 and TRBJ1-5 gives the full variable domain: NAGVMQNPRHLVRRRGQEARLRCSPMKGHSHVYWYRQLPEEGLKFMVYLQKENIIDESGMPKERFSAEFPKEGPSILRIQQVVRGDSAAYFCASSPEQSQPQHFGDGTRLSIL.

The chain employs TRBV3-1 (or the pseudogene TRBV3-2) and TRBJ1-2; D gene uncertain. There are 14 residues in the CDR3. Germline CDR1 and CDR2: LGHDT and YNNKEL (reference sequence). Trimming took 1 base from V and 4 from J, leaving 10 bases between them. The CDR3 DNA reads as TGTGCCAGCAGCCAAGTACGGGGTGGCTATGGCTACACCTTC. This sequence encodes CASSQVRGGYGYTF.